This is a list of T cell receptor beta chains from one sample in a study of blood T cells in healthy people across ages. Each CDR3 protein gets one entry after TCRdb re-called the 5' RACE reads with MiXCR. Of approximately 700,000 distinct CDR3 sequences in the sample, 32% were seen once. The sequenced sample consisted of blood. These receptor sequences come from a woman of 80 years or more in good health. Both conserved end residues are part of each CDR3. A D gene is named only where the DNA matches it firmly. Clone size is given for some rows only: seen once, a few or many times, or a class if the clone is expanded.

NA	TRBJ2-5	TRBV7-2	NA	TGTGCCAGCAGCTATCGGGGGCACCAAGAGACCCAGTACTTC	CASSYRGHQETQYF
few	TRBJ1-5	TRBV9	NA	TGTGCCAGCAGCGTAGGCGGGGGAATAGGGCAGCCCCAGCATTTT	CASSVGGGIGQPQHF
many	TRBJ1-2	TRBV28	TRBD1	TGTGCCAGCTCACAGACAGGGAACTATGGCTACACCTTC	CASSQTGNYGYTF
many	TRBJ2-3	TRBV20-1	TRBD2	TGCAGTGTAGGTGGGCGGGGGGGCGGCACAGATACGCAGTATTTT	CSVGGRGGGTDTQYF
NA	TRBJ2-5	TRBV15	NA	TGTGCCACCAGCAGAAGGACCGGACAGACCAAGGGGGAGCAGTACTTC	CATSRRTGQTKGEQYF
few	TRBJ1-6	TRBV4-1	NA	TGCGCCAGCAGCCAAACCCCTCAAGGGGATGATTCACCCCTCCACTTT	CASSQTPQGDDSPLHF
many	TRBJ1-2	TRBV7-9	TRBD1	TGTGCCAGCAGCTTCGGGACAGGGTCGGCTAACTATGGCTACACCTTC	CASSFGTGSANYGYTF
NA	TRBJ2-5	TRBV12-3/TRBV12-4	NA	TGTGCCAGCAGGCCGCTGGGGTGGCAAGAGACCCAGTACTTC	CASRPLGWQETQYF
many	TRBJ2-3	TRBV5-1	TRBD1	TGCGCCAGCAGCTCAGGGGACAGTGGAGGTGGAGATACGCAGTATTTT	CASSSGDSGGGDTQYF
NA	TRBJ2-1	TRBV6-6	TRBD1	TGTGCCAGCAGCCGCGTCCGGGACAGGGTTGGCAATGAGCAGTTCTTC	CASSRVRDRVGNEQFF
many	TRBJ2-7	TRBV30	NA	TGTGCCTGGAGTCAGAGGAGCTCCTACGAGCAGTACTTC	CAWSQRSSYEQYF
NA	TRBJ1-1	TRBV10-3	TRBD1	TGTGCCATCAGTGAGTCTGGGACAGGGAACACCGAAGCTTTCTTT	CAISESGTGNTEAFF
few	TRBJ2-1	TRBV5-6	TRBD2	TGTGCCAGCAGCTGGACGACTAGCGGGGGATACTACAATGAGCAGTTCTTC	CASSWTTSGGYYNEQFF
many	TRBJ1-4	TRBV5-1	NA	TGCGCCAGCAGCTTGGACGGGTACACTAATGAAAAACTGTTTTTT	CASSLDGYTNEKLFF
many	TRBJ2-7	TRBV6-5	TRBD1	TGTGCCAGCAGCCGGACGACAGGGTCCTACGAGCAGTACTTC	CASSRTTGSYEQYF
many	TRBJ2-3	TRBV6-2/TRBV6-3	NA	TGTGCCAGCAGTCGTACTCCCGTGCAGTCAGATACGCAGTATTTT	CASSRTPVQSDTQYF
NA	TRBJ2-5	TRBV11-2	TRBD2	TGTGCCAGCAGCGAGCGGGGGGACGGAAAAGAGACCCAGTACTTC	CASSERGDGKETQYF
NA	TRBJ2-5	TRBV29-1	TRBD1	TGCAGCGTTGAAGGACGGACAGGCCAGCAGTACTTC	CSVEGRTGQQYF
many	TRBJ2-7	TRBV7-9	TRBD2	TGTGCCAGCAGCCCGGAGGCGGGGGGGGACTCCTACGAGCAGTACTTC	CASSPEAGGDSYEQYF
many	TRBJ2-4	TRBV6-1	NA	TGTGCCTGCAGTGAAGGTCGGAACATTCAGTACTTC	CACSEGRNIQYF
NA	TRBJ1-4	TRBV4-1	TRBD1	TGCGCCAGCAGCTTGATGAGGACAGGGGGACAGGAAAAACTGTTTTTT	CASSLMRTGGQEKLFF
few	TRBJ2-3	TRBV13	NA	TGTGCCAGCAGCCTACGCCCGGGGGTAGGGACAGATACGCAGTATTTT	CASSLRPGVGTDTQYF
many	TRBJ2-1	TRBV20-1	TRBD2	TGCAGTGCTAGGATTTACGGCGGGGGGGGACTCAACAATGAGCAGTTCTTC	CSARIYGGGGLNNEQFF
many	TRBJ2-3	TRBV15	NA	TGTGCCACCGAAGGGCTAGCGTTGACAGATACGCAGTATTTT	CATEGLALTDTQYF
many	TRBJ1-2	TRBV29-1	NA	TGCAGCGTTGACCTAAACTATGGCTACACCTTC	CSVDLNYGYTF
NA	TRBJ1-3	TRBV7-2	NA	TGTGCCAGCAGCTTAAGTATCTTTATTGGAAACACCATATATTTT	CASSLSIFIGNTIYF
few	TRBJ1-1	TRBV10-3	NA	TGTGCCATCAGTGAAGGTCAGGGGAACACTGAAGCTTTCTTT	CAISEGQGNTEAFF
few	TRBJ1-4	TRBV7-9	NA	TGTGCCAGCAGCCCCCTACAGGCGTTTACGGAAAAACTGTTTTTT	CASSPLQAFTEKLFF
NA	TRBJ2-3	TRBV20-1	NA	TGCAGTGCTAGACCGGGCCCCCCTGGGGATACGCAGTATTTT	CSARPGPPGDTQYF
NA	TRBJ1-2	TRBV20-1	NA	TGCAGTGCTCCGGGGGCAGGGTCAGTTAACTATGGCTACACCTTC	CSAPGAGSVNYGYTF
NA	TRBJ1-1	TRBV9	NA	TGTGCCAGCAGCGCCCGACACATTTCGAACACTGAAGCTTTCTTT	CASSARHISNTEAFF
NA	TRBJ2-7	TRBV27	TRBD2	TGTGCCAGCAGTCTCACCGGGACTAGCGGGATCCGGGGGTACGAGCAGTACTTC	CASSLTGTSGIRGYEQYF
few	TRBJ1-6	TRBV30	NA	TGTGCCTGGAGCGGTTATAATTCACCCCTCCACTTT	CAWSGYNSPLHF
NA	TRBJ2-3	TRBV7-2	TRBD2	TGTGCCAGCAGCCAGACTAGCGGGGGGATCGCCACAGATACGCAGTATTTT	CASSQTSGGIATDTQYF
NA	TRBJ1-6	TRBV6-6	NA	TGTGCCAGCAGTTACGAAAGCTACTGCTCACCCCTCCACTTT	CASSYESYCSPLHF
many	TRBJ1-2	TRBV12-3/TRBV12-4	NA	TGTGCCAGCAGTTCTTCAAGAATGGGGGGCTACACCTTC	CASSSSRMGGYTF
once	TRBJ1-2	TRBV20-1	NA	TGCAGTGCTAGAGAGACAGGCGCTTATGGCTACACCTTC	CSARETGAYGYTF
NA	TRBJ2-4	TRBV7-3	TRBD1	TGTGCCAGCAGTGCCTTGCCGGGACAGGGGCCCTACGAGCGGTACTTC	CASSALPGQGPYERYF
NA	TRBJ2-1	TRBV5-6	NA	TGTGCCAGCAGCTTAGCGTGGCAGGCCTACAATGAGCAGTTCTTC	CASSLAWQAYNEQFF
many	TRBJ2-3	TRBV7-6	TRBD1	TGTGCCAGCAGCTTCGGACAGGGGCCCCACACAGATACGCAGTATTTT	CASSFGQGPHTDTQYF
NA	TRBJ1-2	TRBV20-1	TRBD1	TGCAGTGCGGGGACAGGCCTGGATGGCTACACCTTC	CSAGTGLDGYTF